This passage covers 6 T cell receptor beta chains from one sample sequenced in a study of T cells in Graves' hyperthyroidism and ophthalmopathy (dated by TCRdb to about 2019). Library construction relied on multiplex PCR. Sequenced using an Illumina HiSeq 2000. TCR beta CDR3 regions were amplified from RNA transcripts. For the first round of RT-PCR on the TCR CDR3, the HTBI primer set was used together with the Qiagen OneStep RT-PCR kit. The public reads were quality trimmed at Q25 with fastp and then assembled into clones with MiXCR by TCRdb, keeping productive beta chains. All rows with the same CDR3 protein become a single entry with the most common DNA and genes. The sample has roughly 300,000 distinct CDR3 sequences on record, approximately 15% of them singletons. The ten top clones hold approximately 23% of the sample. The specimen was blood. The receptors derive from a woman younger than 45 with Graves' hyperthyroidism.

This clonotype has at least ten counts. J is TRBJ1-1 and V is TRBV6-1; TRBD1 is a possible D gene (5 bases). Germline lookup yields CDR1 MNHNS and CDR2 SASEGT. Trimming took off 7 bases at V and 0 bases at J, with 9 bases between the two ends. This CDR3 has 13 amino acids. CDR3 nucleotides: TGTGCCAGCACTCGGGGGGTGAACACTGAAGCTTTCTTT. Protein product: CASTRGVNTEAFF.

This clonotype was counted ten times or more. The chain employs TRBV2 and TRBJ1-5; D unclear. Deletions cut 6 bases from V and 1 base from J, with 16 bases between. CDR3 length equals 16 residues. Germline CDR1 reads SNHLY; CDR2 reads FYNNEI. The CDR3 region is CASRAGIGSSNQPQHF. CDR3 in DNA: TGTGCCAGCAGGGCGGGGATAGGTTCAAGCAATCAGCCCCAGCATTTT.

This clonotype was seen repeatedly, ten times or more. The junction departs from germline at one end; a sequencing error may be responsible. The J gene is TRBJ1-6, the V gene TRBV12-3 or TRBV12-4; tentative D call: TRBD1 (6 bases). The CDR3 totals 12 residues. CDR3 DNA sequence: TGTGCCATAGGACAGAATAACTCACCCCTCCACTTT. It codes for CAIGQNNSPLHF.

A few counts support this clonotype. V gene TRBV5-6 combines with J gene TRBJ1-3; D unclear. V shed 4 bases and J shed 0 bases, with 17 bases lying between them. This CDR3 has 17 residues. Germline V gene data show CDR1 as SGHDT and CDR2 as YYEEEE. The chain's CDR3 is CASSGRHGRASGNTIYF. CDR3 nucleotide sequence: TGTGCCAGCAGCGGGAGGCATGGCCGCGCCTCTGGAAACACCATATATTTT.

This clonotype was counted at least ten times. The chain joins TRBV7-6 to TRBJ2-1, with 8 bases aligning to TRBD2. CDR3 size: 15 residues. Germline V gene data show CDR1 as SGHVS and CDR2 as FNYEAQ. The J segment lost 8 bases and the V segment lost 1 base, leaving 7 bases of the junction unmatched. The CDR3 nucleotides read TGTGCCAGCAGCTTAGGGACTAGCATGAGGGATGAGCAGTTCTTC. Amino acids: CASSLGTSMRDEQFF.

The sample holds many counts of this clonotype. The rearrangement links TRBV10-3 to TRBJ2-1, with 8 positions matching TRBD2. V lost 7 bases, J lost 10 bases, and 15 bases stayed unmatched. Germline V gives CDR1 ENHRY, CDR2 SYGVKD. The CDR3 contains 15 residues. This CDR3 is CAITSFGGGREEQFF. The CDR3 region has the DNA TGTGCCATCACCTCGTTCGGCGGGGGGCGCGAGGAGCAGTTCTTC.